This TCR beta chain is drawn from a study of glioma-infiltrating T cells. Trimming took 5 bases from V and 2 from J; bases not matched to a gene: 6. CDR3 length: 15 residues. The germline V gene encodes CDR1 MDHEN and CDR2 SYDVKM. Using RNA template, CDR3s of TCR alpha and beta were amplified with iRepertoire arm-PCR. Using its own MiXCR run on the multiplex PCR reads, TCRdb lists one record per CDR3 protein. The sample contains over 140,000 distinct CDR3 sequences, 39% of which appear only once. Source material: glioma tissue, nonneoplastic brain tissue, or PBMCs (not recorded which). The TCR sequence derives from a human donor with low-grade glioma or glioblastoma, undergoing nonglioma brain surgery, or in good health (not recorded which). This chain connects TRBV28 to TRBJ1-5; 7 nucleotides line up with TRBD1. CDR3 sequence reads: CASSRDSWGNQPQHF. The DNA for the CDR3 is TGTGCCAGCAGTCGGGACAGCTGGGGCAATCAGCCCCAGCATTTT.